The source of this T cell receptor (beta chain) is a study of shared clonotypes between healthy human individuals (TCRdb year 2020). In terms of the full investigation: A few men and a couple of women, aged 18 to 49 years, made up the cohort. Each donor's leukapheresis produced roughly between roughly 0.85 and 10 billion PBMCs. To increase sequencing depth and limit assay-specific biases, different laboratories used diverse techniques to prepare libraries and sequence TCR repertoires. To estimate repertoire size and how much clonotype sharing occurs between individuals, the study deeply sequenced the blood TCR repertoires of five healthy adults. Per donor, three plates each were used for CD4 naive and CD4 memory, two for CD8 naive, and one for CD8 memory. What the work shows at the level of the full study, not this receptor alone: Clonotypes shared by all four sorted-subset donors showed higher generation probabilities than non-shared clonotypes. Pairwise subsampling led to the expectation that sequencing depth would affect the degree of clonotype sharing among donors. Even with the large sequencing depth, rarefaction of the sorted-subset datasets indicated that sequencing was incomplete. Sampling was restricted to blood, and TCR repertoires in tissue are likely to differ from TCR repertoires in blood. Across a handful of donors, about 5.2% of naive CD4, roughly 3.8% of naive CD8, 2% to 2.5% of memory CD4, and 0.3% to 0.45% of memory CD8 clonotypes were shared. The small number of donors limited the genetic and exposure-history diversity represented. Larger estimated clonotype richness was generally found for naive subsets than for memory subsets.

Using the deep immunoSEQ assay, multiplex PCR amplified TCR CDR3 regions from genomic DNA. Extracted genomic DNA from each cell subset was distributed evenly across all wells of several immunoSEQ 96-well plates, and each plate was treated as a replicate. Each replicate PCR for sorted subsets received around 200 ng genomic DNA, equal to roughly 30,000 T cell genomes. Purified libraries were measured with a Qubit 3.0 fluorometer, size-checked on a Bioanalyzer 2100, and measured again with the KAPA Library Quantification kit. A separate single-read 150-cycle Illumina NextSeq 550 flow cell was used to sequence each immunoSEQ 96-well plate. Per the source publication's procedure: Because only junctional sequences without quality scores were contained in the immunoSEQ output, filtering matching that applied to full-length reads could not be performed. Sequences were annotated with PyIR, a Python wrapper for IgBLAST v1.9, and V/J genes and CDR3 were assigned using IMGT germline references. Any read was removed if the V/J assignment was weak (E-value above 1e-6), the CDR3 was missing, or the read contained stop codons, out-of-frame junctions, or ambiguous translated residues. V3J clonotypes were defined as sequences sharing an identical inferred V gene, J gene, and CDR3 amino acid sequence. Percentage overlap between repertoires was calculated by dividing the number of shared unique clonotypes by the size of the smaller repertoire. Repertoire richness was assessed with RTK rarefaction, the Chao1 estimator, and Recon v2.1 estimates of unobserved clonotypes. OLGA was used to compute generation probabilities for all TCRbeta clonotypes that the gDNA method yielded from a handful of donors. TCRdb took this table from immuneACCESS and kept in-frame rearrangements with V and J called. Such tables lack part of the clones; where checked against another copy, unresolved V genes explain under half of the gap, and the rest is unexplained. V and J calls plus clone size are reproduced from that table; the DNA served to infer D and trimming. The sample includes under 2,000,000 clones, with approximately 94% observed a single time. Of the sample, approximately 1% falls within the top ten clones.

The CDR3 holds 18 amino acids from the cysteine to the phenylalanine. Only the CDR3 DNA stays, 54 bases, in frame from base 1. V lost 1 base and J lost 0 bases, and the count of bases not matched to a germline gene is 7. From the germline V gene, CDR1 is MNHNS and CDR2 is SASEGT. To note about this clone: The clone's antigen remains unknown. Per-nucleotide qualities are absent, and no much larger clonotype sits a single base away.

CD8 naive samples were CD45RO-negative cells positively selected for CCR7, giving a CD45RA+CCR7+ population that excluded TemRA cells. Donors were healthy HIV-negative adults with no recently reported acute infections or vaccinations. Every donor was a Caucasian adult living in Nashville, Tennessee, USA. Blood was obtained by leukapheresis, after which PBMCs were separated by Ficoll-Histopaque density gradient centrifugation and cryopreserved in liquid nitrogen vapor phase. Analytical flow cytometry was used to check the purity and quantity of every magnetically sorted T cell population. Genomic DNA was isolated from each sorted fraction and quantified by UV absorbance on a Nanodrop 2000c.

The chain uses TRBV6-1 and TRBJ2-1, with 9 bases matching TRBD2. The sequence was obtained from a man aged 18 to 29 in good health. The sequencing sample was made of naive CD8+ T cells sorted from blood. The cell subset or site label on this specimen signifies: CD45RA+CCR7+. The CDR3: CASSEGASGDSSYNEQFF. The DNA is TGTGCCAGCAGTGAAGGTGCTAGCGGGGATAGCTCCTACAATGAGCAGTTCTTC.